This is a list of T cell receptor beta chains from one sample in a study of control samples from healthy donors and cancer patients. Method: immunoSEQ multiplex PCR; TCRdb's copy keeps in-frame clones and lacks some. The data show tens of thousands of clones, approximately 88% seen once. Sequencing input: PBMCs. Source of these receptors: a man aged 70-80 years with lung cancer. Both conserved end residues are part of each CDR3. Fields, in order: D gene, CDR3 length, clone size, V gene, J gene, CDR3 DNA, CDR3 protein. D genes are given only for firm matches. Where a row states a size, it is once, few, many or the class of an expanded clone; other rows omit it.

TRBD1	13	-	TRBV30	TRBJ2-5	TGTGCCTGGAGTCCCCGAGGGGGCGAGACCCAGTACTTC	CAWSPRGGETQYF
-	15	-	TRBV9	TRBJ2-3	TGTGCCAGCAGCGTAGTCGTCGGGGGGCCCCCCTGGCAGTATTTT	CASSVVVGGPPWQYF
TRBD1	14	-	TRBV5-6	TRBJ2-7	TGTGCCAGCAGCGGCTGGGGACAGGATTACGAGCAGTACTTC	CASSGWGQDYEQYF
TRBD1	16	-	TRBV5-6	TRBJ1-6	TGTGCCAGCAGCTTGGTGGACAGGGCTGGGAATTCACCCCTCCACTTT	CASSLVDRAGNSPLHF
-	15	-	TRBV23-1	TRBJ2-7	TGCGCCAGCAGTCAATCGAAAAAGGGGACCTACGAGCAGTACTTC	CASSQSKKGTYEQYF
-	14	-	TRBV27	TRBJ2-3	TGTGCCACTAATTCCCCATCTGGGACAGATACGCAGTATTTT	CATNSPSGTDTQYF
TRBD1	17	-	TRBV5-3	TRBJ1-5	TGTGCCAGAAGCCCAGGACAGGCCCCAGGGAACGATCAGCCCCAGCATTTT	CARSPGQAPGNDQPQHF
-	16	-	TRBV2	TRBJ1-2	TGTGCCAGCAAGCAGATGTCCTCCGGCGGGAACTATGGCTACACCTTC	CASKQMSSGGNYGYTF
-	15	-	TRBV6-5	TRBJ1-4	TGTGCCAGCAGAGCAAACCCTACAACTAATGAAAAACTGTTTTTT	CASRANPTTNEKLFF
TRBD2	16	-	TRBV30	TRBJ2-1	TGTGCCTGGAGCCCCCGTTGGGCGGGGGAGCTCAATGAGCAGTTCTTC	CAWSPRWAGELNEQFF
-	12	-	TRBV19	TRBJ1-5	TGTGCCAGTAGTATGGCGAATCAGCCCCAGCATTTT	CASSMANQPQHF
TRBD2	14	-	TRBV19	TRBJ2-4	TGTGCCAGCCAGGGACTAGGTAGCAAAAACATTCAGTACTTC	CASQGLGSKNIQYF
TRBD1	15	-	TRBV5-4	TRBJ2-7	TGTGCCAGCAGCTCCGCCGGGACAGGCCTCTACGAGCAGTACTTC	CASSSAGTGLYEQYF
-	15	once	TRBV5-1	TRBJ1-1	TGCGCCAGCAGACCCAGCGGACAGAAAGCCACTGAAGCTTTCTTT	CASRPSGQKATEAFF
TRBD1	17	few	TRBV30	TRBJ1-6	TGTGCCTGGAGTGGAATGGGACAGGGCCTTTATAATTCACCCCTCCACTTT	CAWSGMGQGLYNSPLHF
-	13	-	TRBV28	TRBJ1-2	TGTGCCAGCAGTTCCGGGACCAACTATGGCTACACCTTC	CASSSGTNYGYTF
-	14	-	TRBV6-5	TRBJ1-5	TGTGCCAGCAGCGATTACAGCGGCAATCAGCCCCAGCATTTT	CASSDYSGNQPQHF
-	13	-	TRBV27	TRBJ2-7	TGTGCCAGCAGTTCTCTGAGCTCCTACGAGCAGTACTTC	CASSSLSSYEQYF
-	12	-	TRBV2	TRBJ1-2	TGTGCCAGCAGTGTCACAGGGAAAGGCTACACCTTC	CASSVTGKGYTF
-	15	-	TRBV30	TRBJ1-2	TGTGCCTGGTCCCCAGTAAGGGCCACTAACTATGGCTACACCTTC	CAWSPVRATNYGYTF
-	13	few	TRBV10-2	TRBJ2-7	TGCGCCAGCAGTGAAGGCAGCTCCTACGAGCAGTACTTC	CASSEGSSYEQYF
-	12	-	TRBV6-6	TRBJ1-1	TGTGCCAGCAGGCAGATGGGCACTGAAGCTTTCTTT	CASRQMGTEAFF
-	15	-	TRBV6-2/TRBV6-3	TRBJ1-5	TGTGCCAGCAGTTATGCCGGGGATAGCAATCAGCCCCAGCATTTT	CASSYAGDSNQPQHF
-	15	-	TRBV15	TRBJ2-5	TGTGCCACCAGCAGAGGCGCCCCCTTTCAAGAGACCCAGTACTTC	CATSRGAPFQETQYF
-	14	-	TRBV4-3	TRBJ2-7	TGCGCCAGCAGCCAAGATGGGGGACCTTACGAGCAGTACTTC	CASSQDGGPYEQYF
TRBD1	17	-	TRBV18	TRBJ2-7	TGTGCCAGCTCACCTTCACCCAGGACAGGGGGCTCTGGGGAGCAGTACTTC	CASSPSPRTGGSGEQYF
-	14	-	TRBV28	TRBJ1-3	TGTGCCAGCAGTACCACGCGGGCGGGGTACACCATATATTTT	CASSTTRAGYTIYF
-	12	-	TRBV9	TRBJ1-6	TGTGCCAGCGGAGAAGATAATTCACCCCTCCACTTT	CASGEDNSPLHF
TRBD1	14	-	TRBV30	TRBJ1-1	TGTGCCAGAAAGACAGGGGGTCGGCACACTGAAGCTTTCTTT	CARKTGGRHTEAFF
-	16	few	TRBV18	TRBJ2-2	TGTGCCAGCTCACCCTCCGGGGCGGTTCGTACCGGGGAGCTGTTTTTT	CASSPSGAVRTGELFF
-	12	once	TRBV27	TRBJ2-5	TGTGCCAGCAGTTTAGATTGGGAGACCCAGTACTTC	CASSLDWETQYF
TRBD2	15	-	TRBV3-1/TRBV3-2	TRBJ2-5	TGTGCCAGCAGCCAAGATCGACGGGGGGTTGAGACCCAGTACTTC	CASSQDRRGVETQYF
-	14	-	TRBV19	TRBJ2-2	TGTGCCAGTAGTCCCCGACAAGCAACCGGGGAGCTGTTTTTT	CASSPRQATGELFF
-	13	-	TRBV6-2/TRBV6-3	TRBJ2-7	TGTGCCAGCAGTTACGCGGGCCTCTACGAGCAGTACTTC	CASSYAGLYEQYF
TRBD1	15	-	TRBV29-1	TRBJ2-2	TGCAGCGTTGAAGGACCGGGACAGAGAACCGGGGAGCTGTTTTTT	CSVEGPGQRTGELFF
-	15	-	TRBV18	TRBJ2-7	TGTGCCAGCTCATCAAAAGGGGGGGGTGGCAACGAGCAGTACTTC	CASSSKGGGGNEQYF
TRBD2	14	-	TRBV11-3	TRBJ2-5	TGTGCCAGCAGCCAACTAGCGACTTATGGGACCCAGTACTTC	CASSQLATYGTQYF
-	16	-	TRBV6-5	TRBJ1-2	TGTGCCAGCAGTTCCCCTCGGACAGCCGTTTACGATGGCTACACCTTC	CASSSPRTAVYDGYTF
TRBD2	17	few	TRBV3-1/TRBV3-2	TRBJ2-3	TGTGCCAGCAGCCAGATAGCGGGGGGGAAGGGGACAGATACGCAGTATTTT	CASSQIAGGKGTDTQYF
-	16	-	TRBV14	TRBJ1-2	TGTGCCAGCAGCCAAGATGGGGGGGCCCCCTCGACTGGCTACACCTTC	CASSQDGGAPSTGYTF
-	12	-	TRBV29-1	TRBJ1-2	TGCAGCGTTGAAGGTACAGGGTCGGTTTACACCTTC	CSVEGTGSVYTF
-	14	few	TRBV19	TRBJ2-1	TGTGCCAGTAGGGCTCGGGCCGCGGTCAATGAGCAGTTCTTC	CASRARAAVNEQFF
TRBD2	19	-	TRBV5-4	TRBJ2-6	TGTGCCAGCAGCTTAAGGTTGGGAGGGATGGGCTCTGGGGCCAACGTCCTGACTTTC	CASSLRLGGMGSGANVLTF
-	12	-	TRBV29-1	TRBJ1-2	TGCAGCGCTAGGACCGTACGGTATGGCTACACCTTC	CSARTVRYGYTF
-	13	-	TRBV19	TRBJ1-4	TGTGCCAGTATGGGGACGGCGGATGAAAAACTGTTTTTT	CASMGTADEKLFF
-	14	-	TRBV3-1/TRBV3-2	TRBJ1-3	TGTGCCAGCAGCCGACTTGGGCCTGGAAACACCATATATTTT	CASSRLGPGNTIYF
TRBD2	16	once	TRBV24-1	TRBJ2-1	TGTGCCACCAGTGATCGAGCGGGGGGGCCCTACAATGAGCAGTTCTTC	CATSDRAGGPYNEQFF
TRBD2	17	-	TRBV3-1/TRBV3-2	TRBJ2-7	TGTGCCAGCAGCCAGAGGACAGGTAGCGGGGGGCCTCACGAGCAGTACTTC	CASSQRTGSGGPHEQYF
-	11	-	TRBV6-5	TRBJ2-3	TGTGCCAGCTCTAACAGGGACACGCAGTATTTT	CASSNRDTQYF